This TCR beta chain was observed in a study of blood T cell repertoires in COVID-19. Study as a whole: Donors in the United States, Italy and Spain gave samples during acute or convalescent COVID-19.

This table comes from immunoSEQ multiplex PCR, and its TCRdb copy is limited to in-frame clones, with some not included. In the table there are about 140,000 clones, approximately 90% of which are singletons. V lost 3 bases to trimming and J lost 2 bases, with 11 bases between them. CDR3 length: 14 amino acids. Germline V gene lookup returns CDR1 SGHRS and CDR2 YFSETQ. This receptor was obtained from a woman of 80 years or more with acute or convalescent COVID-19. The V gene is TRBV5-1, the J gene TRBJ1-1; a possible D gene is TRBD1 (5 bases). Input material: peripheral blood. The CDR3 loop reads CASSYATENTEAFF. In DNA, the CDR3 is TGCGCCAGCAGCTATGCGACAGAAAACACTGAAGCTTTCTTT.